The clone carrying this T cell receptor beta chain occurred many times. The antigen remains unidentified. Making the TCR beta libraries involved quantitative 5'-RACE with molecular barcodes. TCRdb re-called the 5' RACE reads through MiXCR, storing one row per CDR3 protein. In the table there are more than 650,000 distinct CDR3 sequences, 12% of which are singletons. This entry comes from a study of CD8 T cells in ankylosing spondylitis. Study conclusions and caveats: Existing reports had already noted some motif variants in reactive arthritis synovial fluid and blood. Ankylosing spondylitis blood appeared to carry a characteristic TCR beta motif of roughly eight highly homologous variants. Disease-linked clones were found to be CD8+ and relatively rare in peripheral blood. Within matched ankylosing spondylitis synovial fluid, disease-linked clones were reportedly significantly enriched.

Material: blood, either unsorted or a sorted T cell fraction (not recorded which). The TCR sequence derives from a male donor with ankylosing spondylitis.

DNA for the CDR3: TGTGCCAGCAGTTTAAGGACCTATGGCTACACCTTC. Its protein product is CASSLRTYGYTF. The chain recombines TRBV28 with TRBJ1-2; D uncertain. V dropped 2 bases and J dropped 4 bases, with 5 bases sitting between them. The CDR3 totals 12 residues. From germline, CDR1 is MDHEN and CDR2 SYDVKM.